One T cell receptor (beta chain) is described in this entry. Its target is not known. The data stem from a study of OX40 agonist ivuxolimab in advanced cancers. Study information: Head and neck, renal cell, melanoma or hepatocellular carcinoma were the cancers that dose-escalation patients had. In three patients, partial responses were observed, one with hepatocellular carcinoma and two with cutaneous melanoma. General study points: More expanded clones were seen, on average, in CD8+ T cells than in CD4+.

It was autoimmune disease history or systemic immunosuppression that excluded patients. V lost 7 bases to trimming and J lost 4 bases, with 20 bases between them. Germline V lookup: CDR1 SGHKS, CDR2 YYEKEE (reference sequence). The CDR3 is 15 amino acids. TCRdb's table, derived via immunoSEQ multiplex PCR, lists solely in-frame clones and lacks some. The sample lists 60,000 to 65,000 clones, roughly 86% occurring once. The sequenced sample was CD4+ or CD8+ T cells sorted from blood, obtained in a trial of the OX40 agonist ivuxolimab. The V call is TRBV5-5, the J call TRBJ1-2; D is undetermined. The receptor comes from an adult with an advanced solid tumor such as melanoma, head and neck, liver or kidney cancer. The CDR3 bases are TGTGCCAGCTCGGCGGACTCGCGAAAGACCTATGGCTACACCTTC. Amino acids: CASSADSRKTYGYTF.